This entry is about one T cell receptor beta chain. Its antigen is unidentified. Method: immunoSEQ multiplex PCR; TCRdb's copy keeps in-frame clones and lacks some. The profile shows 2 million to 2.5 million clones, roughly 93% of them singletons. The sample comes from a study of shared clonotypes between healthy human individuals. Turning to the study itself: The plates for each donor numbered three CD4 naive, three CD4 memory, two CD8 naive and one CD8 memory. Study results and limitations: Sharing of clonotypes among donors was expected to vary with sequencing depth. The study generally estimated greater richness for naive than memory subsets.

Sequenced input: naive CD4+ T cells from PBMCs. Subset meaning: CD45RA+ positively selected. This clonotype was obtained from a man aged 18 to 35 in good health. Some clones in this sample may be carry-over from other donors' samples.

CDR3 residues: CASSPPGLAGASEQYF. Here the CDR3 DNA reads TGTGCCAGCAGTCCGCCGGGACTAGCGGGAGCGAGCGAGCAGTACTTC. V is TRBV28 and J is TRBJ2-7; 14 bases match TRBD2. There are 16 residues in the CDR3. CDR1 is MDHEN and CDR2 is SYDVKM in the germline V gene. With V trimmed by 5 bases and J by 6 bases, 9 bases remained unmatched.